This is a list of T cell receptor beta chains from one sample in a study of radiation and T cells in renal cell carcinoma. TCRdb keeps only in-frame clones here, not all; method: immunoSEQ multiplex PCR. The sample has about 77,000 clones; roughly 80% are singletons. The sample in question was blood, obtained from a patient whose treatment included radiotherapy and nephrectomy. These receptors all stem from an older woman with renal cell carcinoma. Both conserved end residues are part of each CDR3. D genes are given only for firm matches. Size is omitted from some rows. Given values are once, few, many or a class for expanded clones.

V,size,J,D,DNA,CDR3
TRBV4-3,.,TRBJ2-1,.,TGCGCCAGCAGCCAAGACTCGAGCTCCTACAATGAGCAGTTCTTC,CASSQDSSSYNEQFF
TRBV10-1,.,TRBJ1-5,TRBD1,TGCGCCGTGGACAGGGTGTCCCTTTATAGCAATCAGCCCCAGCATTTT,CAVDRVSLYSNQPQHF
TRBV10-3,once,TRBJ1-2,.,TGTGCCATCAGTGAGGCAACAGGGATGGGAGGCTACACCTTC,CAISEATGMGGYTF
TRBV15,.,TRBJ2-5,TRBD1,TGTGCCACCAGCACCCCCTGGGGGACAGACTTGAGAGAGACCCAGTACTTC,CATSTPWGTDLRETQYF
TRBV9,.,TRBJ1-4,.,TGTGCCAGCAGCTCTTCGACTGGAACTAATGAAAAACTGTTTTTT,CASSSSTGTNEKLFF
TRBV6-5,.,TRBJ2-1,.,TGTGCCAGCAGTCGGTTTGATGAGCAGTTCTTC,CASSRFDEQFF
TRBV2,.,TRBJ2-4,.,TGTGCCAGCAGTGTTCGCAGGGATCTAGCCAAAAACATTCAGTACTTC,CASSVRRDLAKNIQYF
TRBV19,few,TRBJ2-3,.,TGTGCCAGTAGTTTCCACCCCACAGATACGCAGTATTTT,CASSFHPTDTQYF
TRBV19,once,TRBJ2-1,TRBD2,TGTGCCAGTAGTATAGCGGGAGGGGCCTACAATGAGCAGTTCTTC,CASSIAGGAYNEQFF
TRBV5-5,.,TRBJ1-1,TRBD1,TGTGCCAGCAACCCACAGGGGTCGAACACTGAAGCTTTCTTT,CASNPQGSNTEAFF
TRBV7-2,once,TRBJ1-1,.,TGTGCCAGCAGCTTAGCCAGCAGACAGAACACTGAAGCTTTCTTT,CASSLASRQNTEAFF
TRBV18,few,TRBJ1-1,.,TGTGCCAGCTCACCAACAGCCCCGAGGGCTGAAGCTTTCTTT,CASSPTAPRAEAFF
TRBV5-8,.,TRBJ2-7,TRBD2,TGTGCCAGCAGCCCGGACCTTAGCGGGGGCACCTACGAGCAGTACTTC,CASSPDLSGGTYEQYF
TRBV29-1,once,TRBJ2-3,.,TGCAGCGTCAACAGAGGCACAGATACGCAGTATTTT,CSVNRGTDTQYF
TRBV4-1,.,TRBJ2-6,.,TGCGCCAGCAGCCAAGATCGAACGACACTTATCTCTGGGGCCAACGTCCTGACTTTC,CASSQDRTTLISGANVLTF
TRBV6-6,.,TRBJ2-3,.,TGTGCCAGCAGTTTCCTAGGGGACGGCACAGATACGCAGTATTTT,CASSFLGDGTDTQYF
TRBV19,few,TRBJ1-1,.,TGTGCCAGTAGTATAGCCGCCGACACTGAAGCTTTCTTT,CASSIAADTEAFF
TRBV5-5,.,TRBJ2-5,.,TGTGCCAGCAGCTTGGCCGGGGAGAAGTACCAAGAGACCCAGTACTTC,CASSLAGEKYQETQYF
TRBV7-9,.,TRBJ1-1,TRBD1,TGTGCCAGCAGCCCTCCCCTTCCCGGGACAGGGGCTACGGCTTTCTTT,CASSPPLPGTGATAFF
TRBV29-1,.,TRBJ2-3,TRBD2,TGCAGCCTAGGGACTAGCGGTGCCTTTACAGATACGCAGTATTTT,CSLGTSGAFTDTQYF
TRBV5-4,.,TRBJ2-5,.,TGTGCCAGCAGCCCCGGACGGACCCAAGAGACCCAGTACTTC,CASSPGRTQETQYF
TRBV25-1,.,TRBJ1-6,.,TGTGCCAGCACCCTAGGGCACTTTAATTCACCCCTCCACTTT,CASTLGHFNSPLHF
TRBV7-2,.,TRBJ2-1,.,TGTGCCAGCAGCCAAACGTACGGTCTTTCCTACAATGAGCAGTTCTTC,CASSQTYGLSYNEQFF
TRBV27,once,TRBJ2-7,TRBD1,TGTGCCAGCGGCTTACGAGGGAATATAGGACAGGGAGTCTACGAGCAGTACTTC,CASGLRGNIGQGVYEQYF
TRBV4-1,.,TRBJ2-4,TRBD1,TGCGCCAGCAGCCAAGCGGCAGGGGGCATGGGTTGGAACATTCAGTACTTC,CASSQAAGGMGWNIQYF
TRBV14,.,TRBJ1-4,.,TGTGCCAGCAGCCTACAGGGAGGGATCGAAAAACTGTTTTTT,CASSLQGGIEKLFF
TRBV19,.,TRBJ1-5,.,TGTGCCAGTAGAGCCAGGGGCGGGGGTCAGCCCCAGCATTTT,CASRARGGGQPQHF
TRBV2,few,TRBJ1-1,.,TGTGCCAGCAGTGAATTGTCCGGGAAAGGGACTGAAGCTTTCTTT,CASSELSGKGTEAFF
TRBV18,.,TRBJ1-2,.,TGTGCCAGCTCACCACGTTCGGATAACTATGGCTACACCTTC,CASSPRSDNYGYTF
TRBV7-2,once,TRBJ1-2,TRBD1,TGTGCCAGCAGTCGAGACGGCAGGGGGAGCGTCAATGGCTACACCTTC,CASSRDGRGSVNGYTF
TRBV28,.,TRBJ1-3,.,TGTGCCAGCAGTTTCGGAATTGGAAACACCATATATTTT,CASSFGIGNTIYF
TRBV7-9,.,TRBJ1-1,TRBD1,TGTGCCAGCAGCTTCCTAGACAGGGAAGGGCTCTTT,CASSFLDREGLF
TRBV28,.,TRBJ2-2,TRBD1,TGTGCCAGCACCGAGACAGGGGGGAAAACCGGGGAGCTGTTTTTT,CASTETGGKTGELFF
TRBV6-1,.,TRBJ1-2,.,TGTGCCAGCATCAGTCCCGGGACGGGTAACTATGGCTACACCTTC,CASISPGTGNYGYTF
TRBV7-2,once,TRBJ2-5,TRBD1,TGTGCCGCTCAGGGGGCCAGTGAAAAAGAGACCCAGTACTTC,CAAQGASEKETQYF
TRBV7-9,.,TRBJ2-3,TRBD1,TGTGCCAGCAGTCACCCGGGACAGGGATTTTCAGATACGCAGTATTTT,CASSHPGQGFSDTQYF
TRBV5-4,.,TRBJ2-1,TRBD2,TGTGCCAGCAGCTTGCCGGGACTAGCGGGAGGGCCCTCCTACAATGAGCAGTTCTTC,CASSLPGLAGGPSYNEQFF
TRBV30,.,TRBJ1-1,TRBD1,TGTGCCTGGAGCACCGGACAGGGGGCTCAAGCTTTCTTT,CAWSTGQGAQAFF
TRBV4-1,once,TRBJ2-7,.,TGCGCCAGCAGCCAAGATGGGATGGGGTACGAGCAGTACTTC,CASSQDGMGYEQYF
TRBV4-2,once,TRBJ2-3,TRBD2,TGTGCCAGCAGCCAGACCACCGGACTAGCGGGAGGGGTAAGCACAGATACGCAGTATTTT,CASSQTTGLAGGVSTDTQYF
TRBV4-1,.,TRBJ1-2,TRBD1,TGCGCCAGCAGCCAAGATGCGACAGGGTATACCAACTATGGCTACACCTTC,CASSQDATGYTNYGYTF
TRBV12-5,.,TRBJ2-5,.,TGTGCTAGTGCTAAAGGGACCGAGACCCAGTACTTC,CASAKGTETQYF
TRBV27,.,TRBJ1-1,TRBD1,TGTGCCAACCCGAGATTGACAGGGGTAGAGAACACTGAAGCTTTCTTT,CANPRLTGVENTEAFF
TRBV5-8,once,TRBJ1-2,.,TGTGCCAGCAGCTTGACGGTGGGAGGGTTCCTTGGCTACACCTTC,CASSLTVGGFLGYTF
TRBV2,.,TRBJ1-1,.,TGTGCCAGCAGTCAGGACACTACAGGTCTCACTGAAGCTTTCTTT,CASSQDTTGLTEAFF
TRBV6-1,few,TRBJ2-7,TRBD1,TGTGCCAGCAGGGGGACAGACTACGAGCAGTACTTC,CASRGTDYEQYF
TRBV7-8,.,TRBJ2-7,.,TGTGCCAGCAGCTTAGAGAAGTCATACGAGCAGTACTTC,CASSLEKSYEQYF
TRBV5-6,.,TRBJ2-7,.,TGTGCCAGCACCACGACAGATTCCCTCTACGAGCAGTACTTC,CASTTTDSLYEQYF
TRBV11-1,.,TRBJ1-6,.,TGTGCCAGCAGCTTAGGGGCGCGAAATTCACCCCTCCACTTT,CASSLGARNSPLHF
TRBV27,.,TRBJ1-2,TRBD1,TGTGCCAGCAGCCAGACAGGGTTCTATGGCTACACCTTC,CASSQTGFYGYTF
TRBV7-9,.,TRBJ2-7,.,TGTGCCAGCAGCTTAGTGGCTGGCGGGATTGGCGAGCAGTACTTC,CASSLVAGGIGEQYF